Included here is one T cell receptor (beta chain) sequence, with context. Its antigen is unknown. In total, approximately 610 healthy bone marrow donors made up the cohort. Cohort members were all nominally healthy when sampled, although unrecorded immune exposures were likely present. The donor tested CMV seronegative and was one of the 352 seronegative cohort members. Each donor provided a peripheral blood sample, and peripheral blood mononuclear cells were used for TCR beta sequencing. Genomic DNA was extracted from the blood cell samples with the Qiagen DNeasy Blood Extraction Kit. This record belongs to a study of cytomegalovirus exposure and HLA in healthy donors (dated by TCRdb to the late 2010s). For context, the study as a whole: According to an earlier analysis of a few hundred of the donors, about 179 million T cells yielded 117 million unique TCR beta sequences and 276 Gb of sequence data. Roughly 300 gigabases of sequencing data and tens of millions of unique TCR sequences were included in an early release covering 500 to 750 HLA-typed donors. Both class I and class II loci were covered by HLA typing, at four-digit resolution. Among around 400 genotyped donors of the cohort, an average of about 240,000 unique TCR beta nucleotide sequences was sequenced per donor, of which about 18% were non-productive. The study was designed to test whether signatures of past pathogen exposure could be identified by cataloging public T cell receptors. Among the roughly 380 genotyped donors, approximately 82% belonged to the genetic ancestry cluster associated with self-reported Caucasian donors. In a later analysis, previously published TCR beta repertoires from about 640 donors were re-analyzed and high-resolution HLA genotyping was added so that TCR occurrence patterns could be studied. Besides the first cohort of 500 to 700 subjects, a separate validation cohort made up of 120 different subjects was used. In a later genetic analysis, genome-wide SNP genotypes for about three fifths of the roughly 670 donors were used, and that subset was treated as a discovery cohort. Donor age, sex, ethnicity and CMV serostatus were compiled together with the repertoire data. The later analysis used no new phenotypic data to find candidate immune exposures, relying instead on TCR beta sequences and their occurrence across donors. The study used immunosequencing to profile the T cell repertoires of 600 to 850 subjects and linked those repertoires to cytomegalovirus serostatus. The study combined high-throughput TCR immunosequencing, statistical association of individual TCRs with disease status, and machine learning to predict cytomegalovirus infection status. Typing coverage differed by locus: A, B, C, DRB1 and DQB1 were typed in about 620-640 donors, DQA1 in roughly 500, DPA1 in 606, and DPB1 in 400 to 480. In an earlier analysis of a few hundred of the donors, high-throughput TCR beta sequencing was used to judge whether each TCR beta V gene segment behaved as functional or pseudogenic. Every discovery cohort repertoire had been produced on one sequencing platform. Because of strong linkage in the cohort, roughly five DR-DQ haplotypes were treated as single units for association and clustering.

The library was obtained by the immunoSEQ multiplex PCR assay. For the multiplex PCR, a mixture combining 60 forward primers for TCR Vbeta segments and 13 reverse primers for TCR Jbeta segments was used. The CDR3 region of rearranged TCR beta genes was amplified from genomic DNA by a multiplex PCR assay. Amplified TCR beta libraries were sequenced as 87-base-pair reads on the Illumina HiSeq System. Per the source publication's procedure: A later analysis tallied 80 million to 95 million unique TCR beta chains across the 550 to 850 repertoires, and approximately 9.9 million of those chains were shared by two or more donors. A nearest-neighbor algorithm error-corrected the raw reads and collapsed the reads into unique sequences, merging closely related sequences to remove PCR and sequencing errors. CDR3 sequences were aligned to IMGT reference sequences to assign V, D and J gene segments. For a sequence to be retained, a match of at least six nucleotides to both a V gene segment and a J gene segment was required. Rearrangements were classified as productive when the CDR3 lacked stop codons and remained in frame with V and J, and all other rearrangements were classified as non-productive. CDR3 was defined by IMGT convention, running from the second conserved V-encoded cysteine to the conserved J-encoded phenylalanine. The earlier analysis of about 610 of the donors excluded sequences that lacked an unambiguous match to a single V gene segment. In an earlier analysis of several hundred of the donors, V segments were called functional above 56.7% productive rearrangements and were called segregating when the between-donor standard deviation exceeded 5%. To diagnose cytomegalovirus status from the catalog of TCR beta chain sequences, a statistical classification framework was built. In a later analysis, TCR nucleotide sequences were compared against IMGT/GENE-DB human TR gene sequences so that V and J genes could be assigned. A later analysis assigned CDR3 sequences and most-parsimonious VDJ recombination scenarios with the TCRdist pipeline. A later analysis defined each TCR beta chain by its CDR3 amino acid sequence plus V-gene family, and excluded reads lacking a unique V-gene family. As a way to deal with suspected cross-contamination and a sequencing artifact, a later analysis dropped 450 to 600 nucleotide sequences that were highly shared and had low generation probability. In a later analysis, a clonal expansion index for each public chain was calculated from normalized within-repertoire ranks of inferred template counts. Generation probabilities in a later analysis came from a VDJ recombination model fitted to out-of-frame rearrangements, and those results were checked against IGoR. In a later analysis, TCR-TCR, TCR-HLA and TCR-CMV co-occurrence was scored with hypergeometric tests, and a repertoire-size bias correction was applied to TCR pairs. False discovery rates were estimated in a later analysis by permuting HLA or CMV assignments 20 times. In a later analysis, co-occurring TCRs were grouped using DBSCAN, with TCRdist sequence similarity added in when clustering inside HLA-allele-positive subsets. Co-occurrence clustering excluded repertoires with fewer than 30,000 or more than 120,000 public chains, plus five with anomalous nucleotide sharing. TCRdb took this table from immuneACCESS and kept in-frame rearrangements with V and J called. Such tables lack part of the clones; where checked against another copy, unresolved V genes explain under half of the gap, and the rest is unexplained. That table gives V, J and clone size, and the DNA gave D and trimming. The table for this sample records roughly 120,000 clones. The top ten hold roughly 1% of the sample.

The CDR3 runs 15 residues from the cysteine to the phenylalanine. The sequence is cut down to CDR3 DNA, 45 bases in frame from base 1. The germline V and J ends show losses of 0 bases and 7 bases respectively, and no gene match explains 3 bases of the junction. Looking up the germline V gene yields CDR1 MNHEY and CDR2 SVGAGI. The paper's findings and limits, for the study overall: When HLA alleles, especially DR and DQ, strongly co-occurred, attributing TCR associations to individual alleles was difficult. In a later analysis, most CMV-associated TCR beta chains were found to appear HLA-restricted, with HLA associations seemingly driven largely by CMV exposure. Because counts were too low, some 17 rarely observed V segments, including chromosome 9 orphons, were excluded from the earlier analysis of 587 of the donors. Because some donors lacked HLA typing at each locus, the association tests relied only on the typed subset. A further reported finding was that TCR beta sequences accurately predicted the HLA-A and HLA-B alleles for most subjects in the first cohort. In a later analysis, HLA-associated TCR beta chains showed more clonal expansion and lower generation probabilities than non-associated chains that were equally common. An earlier analysis of 587 of the donors showed that most TCR beta V segments appeared in productive rearrangements either about 87% or about 30% of the time, which broadly matched IMGT annotations. The authors suggested that the approach could potentially be generalized to other disease states and immunological phenotypes. The cohort was sequenced for TCR beta chains only, and without alpha or paired-chain data the features that could be detected were limited. In a later genetic analysis, a missense DCLRE1C variant was associated with V-gene and J-gene trimming of TCR beta chains, and the association was replicated in an independent cohort. Linkage disequilibrium might explain the correlated functional status among segregating V segments, but an unknown experimental factor could not be ruled out. A few of the identified cytomegalovirus-associated TCR beta chains were confirmed in vitro to be specific for cytomegalovirus antigens. Because the 87-base-pair reads could not distinguish some IMGT-functional V segments, including TRBV6-2 and TRBV6-3, those segments were excluded. In a later analysis, the rate of TCR association differed among HLA loci, with DRB1 alleles having the most associated TCRs and HLA-C alleles having the fewest. A later analysis associated 17,000 or so TCR beta sequences with specific HLA alleles at a false discovery rate of 0.05. In a later analysis, several top co-occurrence clusters were reported to appear linked to parvovirus B19, influenza, CMV and Epstein-Barr virus. In a later genetic analysis, fewer N-insertions in productive TCRs were reported among donors in an Asian-associated ancestry cluster than the roughly 640-donor mean. The classifier was reported to diagnose cytomegalovirus status with high specificity and sensitivity in both the original cohort and the validation cohort. A group of highly shared sequence variants was considered likely to be a technical artifact of the sequencing pipeline. Presence/absence analyses assumed roughly uniform sequencing depth across donors, an assumption that may not hold. CMV serostatus was the only immune exposure information available for the cohort. The study listed 150 to 200 TCR beta chains as associated with cytomegalovirus. Most TCR sequences were observed very rarely across donors, whereas some public TCRs were present in many individuals.

Sequencing was performed on PBMCs. Recombination linked TRBV6-5 to TRBJ2-5; TRBD2 fits 12 bases in the junction. The TCR sequence derives from a man aged 18 to 30 in good health and CMV-seronegative. The DNA sequence follows: TGTGCCAGCAGTTACTCCGCTAGCGGGAGGGGGACCCAGTACTTC. It translates as CASSYSASGRGTQYF.